This T cell receptor (beta chain) was retrieved from a study of Graves' ophthalmopathy and Graves' hyperthyroidism. Study-level information: Peripheral blood samples were taken at initial diagnosis, before any treatment.

At least ten counts were recorded for this clonotype. As the template, RNA transcripts were used to amplify TCR beta CDR3 regions. RT-PCR with HTBI primers came first, then second-round multiplex PCR. TCRdb analysed the multiplex PCR reads with MiXCR anew, one entry per CDR3 protein. This table holds 150,000 or so distinct CDR3 sequences, 30% to 45% found once. Sequenced: peripheral blood. This clonotype was sampled from a woman aged 40 to 50 with Graves' ophthalmopathy.

CDR3 loop: CASSRVGRETGELFF. The CDR3 coding sequence is TGTGCCAGCAGCCGCGTCGGTAGAGAGACCGGGGAGCTGTTTTTT. The chain has TRBV7-2 and TRBJ2-2; D call uncertain. CDR1 SGHTA and CDR2 FQGNSA come from the germline V gene. Trimming shortened V by 5 bases and J by 5 bases, and 15 bases separated the two germline ends. The CDR3 runs 15 residues.